This T cell receptor (beta chain) emerged from a study of blood T cell repertoires in COVID-19. Data came from immunoSEQ multiplex PCR; TCRdb stores just in-frame clones and leaves some out. The sample gives over 400,000 clones, less than 90% of which show up once; 8.3% is in the top ten. Sequencing input: PBMCs or T cells enriched from blood (not recorded which). The clonotype originates from a woman between 55 and 75 years old who had recovered from COVID-19.

The CDR3 sequence: CASTTSGGAMLQFF. In nucleotides, the CDR3 is TGTGCCAGCACTACTAGCGGGGGGGCCATGTTGCAGTTCTTC. The V call is TRBV25-1, the J call TRBJ2-1; 13 nucleotides agree with TRBD2. The V gene end was trimmed by 7 bases and the J gene end by 12 bases; junction bases not matched to a gene: 9. Germline loops: CDR1 MGHDK, CDR2 SYGVNS. The CDR3 runs 14 residues.